The 4 T cell receptor beta chains listed next were all sequenced from one sample in a study of T cell responses to AZD1222 COVID-19 vaccine. Libraries were prepared by immunoSEQ multiplex PCR; TCRdb keeps only in-frame clonotypes and omits some of them. Here the sample spans 150,000 to 200,000 clones, over 75% being singletons. The sequencing here drew on peripheral blood, taken on day 0 of AZD1222 vaccination. Source of these receptors: an adult in good health.

V is TRBV28 and J is TRBJ1-4; no reliable D call. The CDR3 runs 16 residues. Germline V CDR1 and CDR2: MDHEN, SYDVKM. V lost 6 bases and J lost 1, with 15 bases in between. The CDR3 bases are TGTGCCAGCAGATATGGTCTTACCCTAACTAATGAAAAACTGTTTTTT. Translated, it gives CASRYGLTLTNEKLFF. Combining the CDR3 with reference TRBV28 and TRBJ1-4 gives the whole variable domain DVKVTQSSRYLVKRTGEKVFLECVQDMDHENMFWYRQDPGLGLRLIYFSYDVKMKEKGDIPEGYSVSREKKERFSLILESASTNQTSMYLCASRYGLTLTNEKLFFGSGTQLSVL.

This rearrangement joins TRBV24-1 to TRBJ2-5, with 9 bases that match TRBD1. Unmatched junction bases numbered 9, after V lost 4 bases and J lost 4 bases. The germline CDR1 and CDR2 sequences are KGHDR and SFDVKD. The CDR3 runs to 16 residues. The CDR3 is CATSESGTGSRETQYF. In nucleotides, the CDR3 is TGTGCCACCAGTGAGTCCGGGACAGGGTCGCGAGAGACCCAGTACTTC.

In its sample, this clone was seen once. A much more abundant neighbour one base away suggests this may be a read error. This sample includes further DNA sequences coding for the same CDR3. The chain is built from TRBV6-5 and TRBJ1-2, with D unclear. Per the germline V gene, CDR1 is MNHEY and CDR2 is SVGAGI. This CDR3 has 11 residues. V was clipped by 4 bases and J by 0 bases, with 0 bases between them. CDR3 sequence reads: CASSSNYGYTF. The DNA of the CDR3 is TGTGCCAGCAGTTCTAACTATGGCTACACCTTC.

This clone occurred once. The J gene is TRBJ2-2, the V gene TRBV10-1; TRBD2 matches at 10 bases. V was pared by 7 bases and J by 5 bases, with 7 bases of the junction left unmatched. CDR1 is WNHNN and CDR2 is SYGVQD in the germline V gene (reference sequence). There are 15 residues in the CDR3. CDR3 region: CASKRLAGRTGELFF. CDR3 coding DNA: TGCGCCAGCAAACGACTAGCGGGCCGAACCGGGGAGCTGTTTTTT.